Following are 11 T cell receptor beta chains from one sample sequenced in a study of memory CD4+ T cells and cytomegalovirus serostatus. Assay: immunoSEQ multiplex PCR; the TCRdb copy retains only in-frame clones and omits some. The table records under 50,000 clones, approximately 78% of them present only once. The sort gate was single viable CD3+CD4+CD8-CD45RO+ cells for memory CD4+ T cells. Material: memory CD4+ T cells from blood. All receptors derive from an adult in good health and CMV-seronegative.

The V and J genes are TRBV4-1 and TRBJ2-1; maybe TRBD2 (6 bases). The CDR3 extends over 16 amino acids. Germline CDR1 reads MGHRA; CDR2 reads YSYEKL. Between the trimmed V and J ends, which lost 1 base and 5 bases, there was a span of 15 bases. CDR3 sequence reads: CASSQGRLDFNNEQFF. For the CDR3, the DNA is TGCGCCAGCAGCCAAGGGAGACTAGACTTCAACAATGAGCAGTTCTTC.

This sequence joins TRBV10-2 and TRBJ1-1; tentatively, D is TRBD1 (5 bases). CDR1 is WSHSY, CDR2 SAAADI, per germline. Trimming removed 2 bases at V and 6 bases at J, with 13 bases between. This CDR3 is built from 14 residues. The CDR3 is CASSEPFWGPEAFF. The CDR3 bases are TGCGCCAGCAGTGAGCCCTTCTGGGGCCCTGAAGCTTTCTTT.

The V and J genes are TRBV10-3 and TRBJ1-6, with D possibly matching TRBD1 (5 bases). V lost 0 bases and J 10 bases, leaving 10 bases between the germline ends. Looked up from germline, CDR1 is ENHRY and CDR2 is SYGVKD. The CDR3 spans 14 residues. The CDR3 DNA reads as TGTGCCATCAGTGAGTCAACAGGAGGATCACCCCTCCACTTT. Its translation is CAISESTGGSPLHF.

The gene calls are TRBV7-3 and TRBJ2-1; 8 positions match TRBD1. This CDR3 comprises 16 residues. Germline V lookup: CDR1 SGHTA, CDR2 FQGTGA. J lost 7 bases, V lost 2 bases, and 10 bases had no gene match. In nucleotides, the CDR3 is TGTGCCAGCAGCTTATCCCTCGGACAGGGATCAAATGAGCAGTTCTTC. Amino acid sequence: CASSLSLGQGSNEQFF. The whole variable domain, remainder taken from reference TRBV7-3 and TRBJ2-1, is GAGVSQTPSNKVTEKGKYVELRCDPISGHTALYWYRQSLGQGPEFLIYFQGTGAADDSGLPNDRFFAVRPEGSVSTLKIQRTERGDSAVYLCASSLSLGQGSNEQFFGPGTRLTVL.

The rearrangement uses TRBV6-5 and TRBJ1-6, with D possibly TRBD1 on 5 matching bases. The CDR3 spans 15 residues. Trimming left V 0 bases short and J 9 bases short, with 12 bases between. From germline, CDR1 is MNHEY and CDR2 SVGAGI. CDR3 amino acids: CASSYSGGVGSPLHF. The CDR3 DNA reads TGTGCCAGCAGTTACTCGGGAGGGGTGGGTTCACCCCTCCACTTT.

The chain is built from TRBV5-1 and TRBJ2-6, with no clear D. Germline V gives CDR1 SGHRS, CDR2 YFSETQ. V was shortened by 0 bases and J by 0 bases, with 13 bases between the two germline ends. This CDR3 is built from 18 residues. This chain's CDR3 is CASSLGLSLPSGANVLTF. The CDR3 coding sequence is TGCGCCAGCAGCTTGGGACTTTCCTTACCCTCTGGGGCCAACGTCCTGACTTTC.

The chain uses TRBV30 and TRBJ1-1, with unresolved D. Germline V gives CDR1 GTSNPN, CDR2 SVGIG (reference sequence). V was cut by 0 bases and J by 6 bases, with 20 bases left in between. The CDR3 contains 16 residues. This chain's CDR3 is CAWSVYLRTSVPEAFF. The CDR3, as DNA: TGTGCCTGGAGTGTATATCTCCGAACGAGTGTTCCTGAAGCTTTCTTT.

The chain joins TRBV5-4 to TRBJ2-3; 9 positions match TRBD1. This CDR3 has 15 residues. Germline V CDR1 and CDR2: SGHNT, YYREEE (reference sequence). The V gene end was trimmed by 3 bases and the J gene end by 1 base; junction bases not matched to a gene: 3. CDR3 sequence (DNA): TGTGCCAGCAGCTCCCGGGACAGGGGCACAGATACGCAGTATTTT. Residues: CASSSRDRGTDTQYF.

The chain carries TRBV30 and TRBJ1-4, with D unclear. CDR1 is GTSNPN and CDR2 is SVGIG in the germline V gene (reference sequence). The CDR3 length is 13 residues. V was cut by 1 base and J by 7 bases, with 10 bases left in between. The CDR3 DNA reads TGTGCCTGGAGTGGGTCGGTGGGTGAAAAACTGTTTTTT. Translation: CAWSGSVGEKLFF.

The sample holds one count of this clone. This chain connects TRBV19 to TRBJ2-2; TRBD1 matches at 9 bases. Germline V CDR1 and CDR2: LNHDA, SQIVND (reference sequence). The junction had 8 bases not matched to a gene; V was cut back by 5 bases and J by 7 bases. The CDR3 is 15 residues long. The CDR3 nucleotides are TGTGCCAGTAGTCCGGGACAGGGCGATATCGGGGAGCTGTTTTTT. Its translation is CASSPGQGDIGELFF.

This clone is labeled medium-sized. The chain couples TRBV2 to TRBJ1-1; D gene uncertain. The germline CDR1 and CDR2 sequences are SNHLY and FYNNEI. The CDR3 runs 14 residues. V lost 8 bases and J 5 bases, leaving 18 bases between the germline ends. CDR3 residues: CASEVAGTKTEAFF. The CDR3 region has the DNA TGTGCCAGCGAGGTTGCTGGTACTAAAACTGAAGCTTTCTTT. Looking up the rest from reference TRBV2 and TRBJ1-1 gives the full variable domain: EPEVTQTPSHQVTQMGQEVILRCVPISNHLYFYWYRQILGQKVEFLVSFYNNEISEKSEIFDDQFSVERPDGSNFTLKIRSTKLEDSAMYFCASEVAGTKTEAFFGQGTRLTVV.